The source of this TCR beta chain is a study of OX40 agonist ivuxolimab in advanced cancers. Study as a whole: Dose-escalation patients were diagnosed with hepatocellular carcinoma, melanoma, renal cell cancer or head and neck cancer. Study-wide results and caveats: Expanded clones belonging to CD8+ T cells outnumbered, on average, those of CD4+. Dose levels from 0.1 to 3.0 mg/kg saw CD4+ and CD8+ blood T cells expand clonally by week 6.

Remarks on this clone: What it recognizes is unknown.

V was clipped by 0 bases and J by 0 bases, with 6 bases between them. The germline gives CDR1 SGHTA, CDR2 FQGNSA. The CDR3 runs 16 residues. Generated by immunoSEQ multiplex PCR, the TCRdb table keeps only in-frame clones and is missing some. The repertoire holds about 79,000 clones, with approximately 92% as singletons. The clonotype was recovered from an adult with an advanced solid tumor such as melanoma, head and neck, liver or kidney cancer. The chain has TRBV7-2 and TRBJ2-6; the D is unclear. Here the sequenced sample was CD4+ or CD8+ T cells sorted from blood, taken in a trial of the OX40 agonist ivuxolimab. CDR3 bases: TGTGCCAGCAGCTTAGCAGGCCTCTCTGGGGCCAACGTCCTGACTTTC. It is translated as CASSLAGLSGANVLTF.